This entry concerns a single T cell receptor (beta chain). The V gene end was trimmed by 2 bases and the J gene end by 5 bases; junction bases not matched to a gene: 3. Germline V CDR1 and CDR2: MDHEN, SYDVKM. This CDR3 region has 14 residues. This sample is part of a study of blood T cell repertoires in COVID-19. The assay was immunoSEQ multiplex PCR, and TCRdb's table has in-frame clones only and misses some. The sample records over 25,000 clones, around 85% being singletons. The chain links TRBV28 to TRBJ2-5, with 9 bases that match TRBD1. Sequencing input: peripheral blood. The clonotype comes from a human donor in a cohort sampled during active COVID-19. DNA of the CDR3: TGTGCCAGCAGTTTACGACAGGGGGTGGAGACCCAGTACTTC. Translation: CASSLRQGVETQYF. The whole variable domain, remainder taken from reference TRBV28 and TRBJ2-5, is DVKVTQSSRYLVKRTGEKVFLECVQDMDHENMFWYRQDPGLGLRLIYFSYDVKMKEKGDIPEGYSVSREKKERFSLILESASTNQTSMYLCASSLRQGVETQYFGPGTRLLVL.